Here is one T cell receptor beta chain with its context. Authors' methods: Estimates of nucleated cell counts were drawn from the amplification of reference gene primers. The repertoire was sequenced with immunoSEQ multiplex PCR; TCRdb's copy has only in-frame clones and lacks some. From that table come the V and J calls and clone size; the DNA was used to work out D and trimming. The table records 40,000 to 50,000 clones, over 80% of them present only once. This entry comes from a study of blood T cell repertoires in COVID-19. In the study overall: Sites across the United States, Italy and Spain contributed samples from acute and convalescent COVID-19. Sources were T cells, B-cell-depleted T cells, or PBMCs; the material itself was cDNA or gDNA.

The V end lost 0 bases, the J end lost 8 bases, and 7 bases lay between the germline ends. This CDR3 is 12 amino acids long. CDR1 and CDR2 from the germline V gene are SEHNR and FQNEAQ (reference sequence). The receptor was derived from a human donor in a cohort sampled during active COVID-19. The chain links TRBV7-9 to TRBJ1-2; no firm D call. Sequencing was done on a sample of peripheral blood. The CDR3 DNA reads as TGTGCCAGCAGCTTAGCGGTCTACGGCTACACCTTC. Amino acid sequence: CASSLAVYGYTF. Combining the CDR3 with reference TRBV7-9 and TRBJ1-2 gives the whole variable domain DTGVSQNPRHKITKRGQNVTFRCDPISEHNRLYWYRQTLGQGPEFLTYFQNEAQLEKSRLLSDRFSAERPKGSFSTLEIQRTEQGDSAMYLCASSLAVYGYTFGSGTRLTVV.